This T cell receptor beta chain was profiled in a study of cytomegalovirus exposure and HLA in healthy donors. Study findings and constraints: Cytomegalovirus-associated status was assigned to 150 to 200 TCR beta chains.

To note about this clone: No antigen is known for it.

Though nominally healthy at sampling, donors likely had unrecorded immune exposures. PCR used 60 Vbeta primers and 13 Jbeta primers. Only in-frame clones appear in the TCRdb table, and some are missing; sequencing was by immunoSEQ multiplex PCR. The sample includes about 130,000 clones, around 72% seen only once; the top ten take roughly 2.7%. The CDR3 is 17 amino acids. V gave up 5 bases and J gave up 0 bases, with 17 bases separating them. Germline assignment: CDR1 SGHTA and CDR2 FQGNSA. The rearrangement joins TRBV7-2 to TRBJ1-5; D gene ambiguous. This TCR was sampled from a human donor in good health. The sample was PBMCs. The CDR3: CASSPRAGPYSNQPQHF. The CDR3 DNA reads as TGTGCCAGCAGCCCTCGGGCGGGCCCATATAGCAATCAGCCCCAGCATTTT.